This record concerns one T cell receptor (beta chain) sequence. The V segment lost 9 bases and the J segment 3 bases; nucleotides outside the gene matches: 7. Germline-derived CDR1 and CDR2 are SGHDN and FVKESK. The CDR3 is made up of 14 amino acids. This record belongs to a study of T-cell reconstitution after alpha-beta-depleted transplantation in children. Using unique molecular identifiers, the investigators prepared the TCRbeta library. TCRdb itself ran the PCR reads through MiXCR, one entry per CDR3 protein. There are a few hundred thousand distinct CDR3 sequences in the sample; around a tenth occur only once, and about 25% lies in the top ten.

This specimen was peripheral blood, taken 180 days after TCRalphabeta/CD19-depleted stem cell transplant. The rearrangement joins TRBV14 to TRBJ2-7; 11 positions match TRBD1. The receptor comes from a male patient aged 2 to 10 who had a stem cell transplant for chronic granulomatous disease, so the T cells may come from the graft donor. As DNA, the CDR3 is TGTGCCAGTCAGCCCGGGACAGGGGGCTACGAGCAGTACTTC. Translating it yields CASQPGTGGYEQYF.